The following is a T cell receptor (beta chain) sequence with its context. The sample originates from a study of T cell changes during pregnancy in multiple sclerosis. This CDR3 has 15 residues. The V gene end was trimmed by 5 bases and the J gene end by 2 bases; junction bases not matched to a gene: 9. Per the germline V gene, CDR1 is SGHAT and CDR2 is FQNNGV. Repertoires were generated with immunoSEQ multiplex PCR, while TCRdb's copy carries only in-frame clones and drops some. The sample has approximately 41,000 clones, about 91% seen once; the top ten hold roughly 1.3%. The material was CD4+ T cells from peripheral blood mononuclear cells, obtained in the first trimester of pregnancy. The chain has TRBV11-2 and TRBJ2-7; 7 nucleotides agree with TRBD1. This receptor was identified in a female donor with multiple sclerosis, enrolled in a pregnancy study. CDR3 sequence (DNA): TGTGCCAGCAGCCGCCCCCAGCAGGGGGCCTACGAGCAGTACTTC. Translation gives CASSRPQQGAYEQYF.